A selection of T cell receptor beta chains follows, all from one sample in a study of regulatory T cells in long-lasting Graves disease. TCRdb ran MiXCR on the reads and lists one entry per CDR3 protein. In the table there are 650 to 750 distinct CDR3 sequences, more than 75% of which are singletons. The material sequenced was peripheral blood mononuclear cells (PBMCs), taken with antithyroid drug treatment, in newly diagnosed or persistent Graves disease (not recorded which). All receptors come from a woman aged 25 to 39 with Graves disease. Each CDR3 is given with its conserved first and last residue. The D gene is left open where the match is weak. Some rows have no size entry. The others give once, few or many, or a class for an expanded clone.

clone_size	v_call	d_call	cdr3_length	j_call	cdr3_nt	cdr3_aa
NA	TRBV29-1	TRBD1	13	TRBJ1-1	TGCAGCGTTGAGACAGGGGAGTGGACTGAAGCTTTCTTT	CSVETGEWTEAFF
NA	TRBV29-1	TRBD1	10	TRBJ2-1	TGCAGCGTTGGACAGGGAGTGCAGTTCTTC	CSVGQGVQFF
NA	TRBV20-1	NA	14	TRBJ2-7	TGCAGTGCTAGTACGACAGGAGACTCCTACGAGCAGTACTTC	CSASTTGDSYEQYF
NA	TRBV11-2	TRBD2	16	TRBJ2-3	TGTGCCAGCAGCCGGGGGACTAGCGGACTCACAGATACGCAGTATTTT	CASSRGTSGLTDTQYF
NA	TRBV6-1	NA	13	TRBJ2-7	TGTGCCAGCAGGAATACTGTAATCAACGAGCAGTACTTC	CASRNTVINEQYF
NA	TRBV7-2	NA	17	TRBJ1-2	TGTGCCAGCAGCTCCCGAGTGGGGGGGATGGTCCTCTATGGCTACACCTTC	CASSSRVGGMVLYGYTF
NA	TRBV5-1	NA	16	TRBJ1-4	TGCGCCAGCAGCTTGGTTCCCTTGGGGGCTAATGAAAAACTGTTTTTT	CASSLVPLGANEKLFF
NA	TRBV12-3/TRBV12-4	NA	12	TRBJ2-5	TGTGCCAGCAGTTTTAGAAAAGAGACCCAGTACTTC	CASSFRKETQYF
NA	TRBV7-9	TRBD1	15	TRBJ2-7	TGTGCCAGCAAGAGAGGTACAGGGGGCGCGTACGAGCAGTACTTC	CASKRGTGGAYEQYF
NA	TRBV4-1	NA	15	TRBJ2-7	TGCGCCAGCAGCAGTCGTGGGACGAGAACCTACGAGCAGTACTTC	CASSSRGTRTYEQYF
NA	TRBV12-3/TRBV12-4	NA	14	TRBJ1-1	TGTGCCAGCAGTTGGGGCCAGGTGAACACTGAAGCTTTCTTT	CASSWGQVNTEAFF
NA	TRBV6-1	NA	11	TRBJ2-7	TGTGCCAGCAGTAGGGGGTACGAGCAGTACTTC	CASSRGYEQYF
NA	TRBV5-6	NA	13	TRBJ1-5	TGTGCCAGCTCCCAGGGTGCAGATCAGCCCCAGCATTTT	CASSQGADQPQHF
NA	TRBV5-4	NA	15	TRBJ1-6	TGTGCCAGCAGCTCTGGGACGGAAACATTTTCACCCCTCCACTTT	CASSSGTETFSPLHF
NA	TRBV5-1	NA	13	TRBJ1-2	TGCGCCAGCAGCCTGGAAGCATACGCCGGCTACACCTTC	CASSLEAYAGYTF
NA	TRBV7-2	NA	15	TRBJ2-1	TGTGCCAGCAGCTTAACCATTTCCTCCTACAATGAGCAGTTCTTC	CASSLTISSYNEQFF
few	TRBV6-5	NA	16	TRBJ2-3	TGTGCCAGCAGTTATTCCCCCGCTAGTCGCGCAGATACGCAGTATTTT	CASSYSPASRADTQYF
NA	TRBV7-9	NA	14	TRBJ1-5	TGTGCCAGCAGCCCCACGGGAGGGCCAGGGGCCCAGCATTTT	CASSPTGGPGAQHF
NA	TRBV12-3/TRBV12-4	NA	12	TRBJ1-2	TGTGCCAGCAGTCGGGCGGCGGGGGGCTACACCTTC	CASSRAAGGYTF
NA	TRBV27	NA	15	TRBJ2-7	TGTGCCAGCAGGGGACGGGACCGAAGCTCCTACGAGCAGTACTTC	CASRGRDRSSYEQYF
NA	TRBV6-2/TRBV6-3	NA	15	TRBJ2-3	TGTGCCAGCAGGGCAAAATCACCGGCAGGGGATACGCAGTATTTT	CASRAKSPAGDTQYF
NA	TRBV5-6	NA	16	TRBJ1-5	TGTGCCAGCAGCCCGGGGTTGGAAGGGCCGGGTCAGCCCCAGCATTTT	CASSPGLEGPGQPQHF
NA	TRBV29-1	TRBD2	13	TRBJ2-1	TGCAGCGTTGGGGGGACTAGCGACAATGAGCAGTTCTTC	CSVGGTSDNEQFF